This TCR beta chain was found in a study of identical twins. Study outcomes and limitations: When twins shared out-of-frame alpha sequences, those sequences had excess low generation probability.

The V end lost 1 base, the J end lost 8 bases, and 18 bases lay between the germline ends. The CDR3 sequence is 15 residues long. CDR1 is SGHRS and CDR2 is YFSETQ in the germline V gene. A universal primer site was created by template switching, with the cDNA bearing unique molecular identifiers. TCRdb passed the 5' RACE reads through MiXCR, listing each CDR3 protein once. The data contain roughly 1,500,000 distinct CDR3 sequences, about 31% of them seen just once; the ten biggest clones take up less than 0.35%. Healthy Caucasians alone served as donors. As regards this clonotype: The antigen is unknown.

Source material: cord blood. The J gene is TRBJ1-1, the V gene TRBV5-1, with a possible D match to TRBD1 (6 bases). This TCR was recovered from a newborn girl in good health. CDR3: CASSLKGPGAMEAFF. The DNA for the CDR3 is TGCGCCAGCAGCTTGAAGGGTCCGGGGGCGATGGAAGCTTTCTTT.